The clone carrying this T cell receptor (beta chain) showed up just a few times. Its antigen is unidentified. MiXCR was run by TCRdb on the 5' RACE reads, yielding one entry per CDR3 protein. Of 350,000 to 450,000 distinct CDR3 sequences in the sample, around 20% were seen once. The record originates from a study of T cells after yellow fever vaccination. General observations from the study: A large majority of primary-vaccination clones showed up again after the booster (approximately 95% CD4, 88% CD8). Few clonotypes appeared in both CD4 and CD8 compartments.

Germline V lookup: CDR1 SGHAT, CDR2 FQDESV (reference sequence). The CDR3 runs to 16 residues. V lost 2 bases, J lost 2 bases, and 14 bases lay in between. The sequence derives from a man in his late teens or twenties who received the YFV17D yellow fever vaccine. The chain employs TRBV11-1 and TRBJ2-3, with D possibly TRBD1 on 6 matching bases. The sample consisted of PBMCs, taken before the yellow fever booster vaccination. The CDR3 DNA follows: TGTGCCAGCAGCTTAAATGACAGGCTAATCACAGATACGCAGTATTTT. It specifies CASSLNDRLITDTQYF.